The rows below give T cell receptor beta chains drawn from one sample of a study of molecular identifiers for immune sequencing clone quantification. One entry per CDR3 protein, called by TCRdb with MiXCR from the PCR reads. The sample consists of under 800,000 distinct CDR3 sequences, around 25% of them appearing once. The specimen sequenced was naive CD8+ T cells from blood, with Jurkat cell RNA spiked in. The receptors were sampled from a human donor in good health. Some libraries in this study had Jurkat cell RNA spiked in. The CDR3 runs from the conserved cysteine through the conserved F or W. The D gene is left open where the match is weak. Size is omitted from some rows. Given values are once, few, many or a class for expanded clones.

V gene: TRBV11-3; clone size: few; D gene: TRBD2; J gene: TRBJ2-1; CDR3 DNA: TGTGCCAGCAGCCCCAGCGGGAGGGCCTTTTTATACAATGAGCAGTTCTTC; CDR3 protein: CASSPSGRAFLYNEQFF
V gene: TRBV12-3/TRBV12-4; clone size: -; D gene: TRBD1; J gene: TRBJ1-5; CDR3 DNA: TGTGCCAGCAGTCCACCCGGGACAGGAGACAATCAGCCCCAGCATTTT; CDR3 protein: CASSPPGTGDNQPQHF
V gene: TRBV2; clone size: few; D gene: -; J gene: TRBJ2-7; CDR3 DNA: TGTGCCAGCAGTGAATCAGGACCCGAGCAGTACTTC; CDR3 protein: CASSESGPEQYF
V gene: TRBV7-9; clone size: many; D gene: TRBD1; J gene: TRBJ2-7; CDR3 DNA: TGTGCCAGCAGCCCCCGACCGTGGACAGGGACGGAAGAGCAGTACTTC; CDR3 protein: CASSPRPWTGTEEQYF
V gene: TRBV4-3; clone size: few; D gene: TRBD1; J gene: TRBJ2-7; CDR3 DNA: TGCGCCAGCAGCCAAGAGGGAGACAGGGGTTACGAGCAGTACTTC; CDR3 protein: CASSQEGDRGYEQYF
V gene: TRBV12-2; clone size: few; D gene: -; J gene: TRBJ2-3; CDR3 DNA: TGTGCAAGTCGCTTTAGGAGACTAGCGGGGGACACAGATACGCAGTATTTT; CDR3 protein: CASRFRRLAGDTDTQYF
V gene: TRBV5-6; clone size: -; D gene: -; J gene: TRBJ2-5; CDR3 DNA: TGTGCCAGCAGCCAGCGCGATAAGGCCCAGTACTTC; CDR3 protein: CASSQRDKAQYF
V gene: TRBV4-1; clone size: -; D gene: -; J gene: TRBJ1-5; CDR3 DNA: TGCGCCTGCAGCCAAGTCTTCTCAGACAGGAGCAATCAGCCCCAGCATTTT; CDR3 protein: CACSQVFSDRSNQPQHF
V gene: TRBV20-1; clone size: many; D gene: TRBD1; J gene: TRBJ2-3; CDR3 DNA: TGCAGTGCTAGAGACCGGACAGGGGCGGCAGATACGCAGTATTTT; CDR3 protein: CSARDRTGAADTQYF
V gene: TRBV4-3; clone size: many; D gene: TRBD1; J gene: TRBJ1-2; CDR3 DNA: TGCGCCAGCAGCCAAGATAAGGCAGGGGGCTATGGCTACACCTTC; CDR3 protein: CASSQDKAGGYGYTF
V gene: TRBV29-1; clone size: many; D gene: -; J gene: TRBJ2-3; CDR3 DNA: TGCAGCGTTGAAGTTAAGGGAGAAAGCACAGATACGCAGTATTTT; CDR3 protein: CSVEVKGESTDTQYF
V gene: TRBV7-2; clone size: -; D gene: -; J gene: TRBJ2-7; CDR3 DNA: TGTGCCAGCAGCGTCAGTGGGGAGTTCTACGAGCAGTACTTC; CDR3 protein: CASSVSGEFYEQYF
V gene: TRBV6-2/TRBV6-3; clone size: many; D gene: TRBD1; J gene: TRBJ1-1; CDR3 DNA: TGTGCCAGCAGTTACTCAACAGACAGGGGCACTGAAGCTTTCTTT; CDR3 protein: CASSYSTDRGTEAFF
V gene: TRBV28; clone size: -; D gene: TRBD1; J gene: TRBJ1-1; CDR3 DNA: TGTGCCAGCAGTAACACACAGGGGGCGCTGTCTGAAGCTTTCTTT; CDR3 protein: CASSNTQGALSEAFF
V gene: TRBV6-5; clone size: -; D gene: -; J gene: TRBJ2-7; CDR3 DNA: TGTGCCACCGGGGTCGGGGGTGCCTACGAGCAGTACTTC; CDR3 protein: CATGVGGAYEQYF
V gene: TRBV29-1; clone size: many; D gene: TRBD2; J gene: TRBJ2-3; CDR3 DNA: TGCAGCGTTCCTGGATTAGCGGGAGGCTCAGATACGCAGTATTTT; CDR3 protein: CSVPGLAGGSDTQYF
V gene: TRBV2; clone size: few; D gene: -; J gene: TRBJ2-2; CDR3 DNA: TGTGCCAGCAGTGGTCCGGACGGCGGGACCGGGGAGCTGTTTTTT; CDR3 protein: CASSGPDGGTGELFF
V gene: TRBV29-1; clone size: many; D gene: -; J gene: TRBJ1-4; CDR3 DNA: TGCAGCGTTGAGGGGGACCAGGGTCCAACTAATGAAAAACTGTTTTTT; CDR3 protein: CSVEGDQGPTNEKLFF
V gene: TRBV2; clone size: many; D gene: TRBD1; J gene: TRBJ2-3; CDR3 DNA: TGTGCCAGCAGTGGTCTGGACAGGGGTACAGATACGCAGTATTTT; CDR3 protein: CASSGLDRGTDTQYF
V gene: TRBV5-6; clone size: -; D gene: TRBD1; J gene: TRBJ1-2; CDR3 DNA: TGTGCCAGTATCTCCGGGACAGACTATGGCTACACCTTC; CDR3 protein: CASISGTDYGYTF
V gene: TRBV19; clone size: few; D gene: -; J gene: TRBJ2-7; CDR3 DNA: TGTGCCAGTAGTATGGTATTCTCCTACGAGCAGTACTTC; CDR3 protein: CASSMVFSYEQYF
V gene: TRBV4-1; clone size: -; D gene: -; J gene: TRBJ2-3; CDR3 DNA: TGCGCCAGCAGCCCTTTTAGCGGATTTAACACAGATACGCAGTATTTT; CDR3 protein: CASSPFSGFNTDTQYF
V gene: TRBV14; clone size: few; D gene: TRBD1; J gene: TRBJ2-7; CDR3 DNA: TGTGCCAGCAGCCAAGAACAGGGGTACTACTACGAGCAGTACTTC; CDR3 protein: CASSQEQGYYYEQYF
V gene: TRBV25-1; clone size: -; D gene: -; J gene: TRBJ2-1; CDR3 DNA: TGTGCCAGCAGTGAACCTGACAATGAGCAGTTCTTC; CDR3 protein: CASSEPDNEQFF
V gene: TRBV19; clone size: few; D gene: -; J gene: TRBJ2-2; CDR3 DNA: TGTGCCAGTACCACAGCCCCACAGGGAAGGGAGCTGTTTTTT; CDR3 protein: CASTTAPQGRELFF
V gene: TRBV6-2/TRBV6-3; clone size: -; D gene: TRBD1; J gene: TRBJ2-2; CDR3 DNA: TGTGCCAGCAGTTACTCGAGTCTTGAGGACAGGGGGCGCATTTTGGCCGGGGAGCTGTTTTTT; CDR3 protein: CASSYSSLEDRGRILAGELFF
V gene: TRBV20-1; clone size: many; D gene: TRBD2; J gene: TRBJ2-7; CDR3 DNA: TGCAGTGCTAGAGATCGGGGGCTAGCGGGAGGGGGGCCCTACGAGCAGTACTTC; CDR3 protein: CSARDRGLAGGGPYEQYF
V gene: TRBV20-1; clone size: -; D gene: -; J gene: TRBJ2-7; CDR3 DNA: TGCAGTGCCGAAAACCGGGACAACTCCTACGAGCAGTACTTC; CDR3 protein: CSAENRDNSYEQYF
V gene: TRBV27; clone size: -; D gene: -; J gene: TRBJ1-1; CDR3 DNA: TGTGCCAGCGGTTTAGGGGGGGCCTACACTGAAGCTTTCTTT; CDR3 protein: CASGLGGAYTEAFF
V gene: TRBV9; clone size: -; D gene: TRBD2; J gene: TRBJ2-1; CDR3 DNA: TGTGCCAGCAGCGGGTTAGCGGGAGAGTTCGGGGGTGAGCAGTTCTTC; CDR3 protein: CASSGLAGEFGGEQFF
V gene: TRBV7-6; clone size: many; D gene: -; J gene: TRBJ2-7; CDR3 DNA: TGTGCCAGCAGCTCGGGGGCCCACGAGCAGTACTTC; CDR3 protein: CASSSGAHEQYF
V gene: TRBV13; clone size: -; D gene: -; J gene: TRBJ2-1; CDR3 DNA: TGTGCCAGCAGCTCTACGTCTAGACTAGACAATGAGCAGTTCTTC; CDR3 protein: CASSSTSRLDNEQFF
V gene: TRBV7-7; clone size: many; D gene: TRBD1; J gene: TRBJ2-3; CDR3 DNA: TGTGCCAGCAGTCGTACAGGGGGAGATACGCAGTATTTT; CDR3 protein: CASSRTGGDTQYF
V gene: TRBV10-1; clone size: -; D gene: -; J gene: TRBJ2-5; CDR3 DNA: TGCGCCAGCAGCGCTGAAACCACGGGGGAGACCCAGTACTTC; CDR3 protein: CASSAETTGETQYF
V gene: TRBV9; clone size: many; D gene: TRBD1; J gene: TRBJ2-2; CDR3 DNA: TGTGCCAGCAGCTCCAGGGGGTGGTCCGGGGAGCTGTTTTTT; CDR3 protein: CASSSRGWSGELFF
V gene: TRBV28; clone size: many; D gene: -; J gene: TRBJ1-1; CDR3 DNA: TGTGCCAGCAGTTTATCCCTAGGACACCTTGAAGCTTTCTTT; CDR3 protein: CASSLSLGHLEAFF